The sequence of this TCR beta chain was determined in a study of vaccination effects on CD4 cells after COVID-19. Across the whole study: Before sequencing, viral peptide pools were used by the ViraFEST assay to expand antigen-specific CD4+ T cells. Cultures used roughly 1.8 million PBMC per well, about 10 IU/ml IL-2 and about 10 ug/ml peptides. Study conclusions and caveats: Predominantly, the post-vaccine spike-reactive clones of convalescents comprised new vaccine-induced clones.

With nine to eleven days of culture completed, CD4+ T cells were isolated. A PCR test confirmed that the person had SARS-CoV-2 infection between March and December 2020. Participants got two doses of BNT162b2 or mRNA-1273 vaccine. Each culture had half its medium swapped for IL-2 medium on days 3 and 7. The CDR3 loop spans 13 amino acids. Trimming took 4 bases from V and 3 from J, leaving 7 bases between them. Germline V gene lookup returns CDR1 SGHRS and CDR2 YFSETQ. Measured with immunoSEQ multiplex PCR; TCRdb has only the in-frame clones, and not every one. The sample records roughly 51,000 clones, around three quarters being singletons. Turning to this clone: Its antigen is not identified.

The TCR comes from a human donor who had a prior SARS-CoV-2 infection. The material was CD4+ T cells from PBMCs cultured without peptide, obtained after COVID-19 vaccination. The chain combines TRBV5-1 with TRBJ2-2; D remains unclear. The CDR3 bases are TGCGCCAGCAGCCCTCAAGACACCGGGGAGCTGTTTTTT. This encodes CASSPQDTGELFF.